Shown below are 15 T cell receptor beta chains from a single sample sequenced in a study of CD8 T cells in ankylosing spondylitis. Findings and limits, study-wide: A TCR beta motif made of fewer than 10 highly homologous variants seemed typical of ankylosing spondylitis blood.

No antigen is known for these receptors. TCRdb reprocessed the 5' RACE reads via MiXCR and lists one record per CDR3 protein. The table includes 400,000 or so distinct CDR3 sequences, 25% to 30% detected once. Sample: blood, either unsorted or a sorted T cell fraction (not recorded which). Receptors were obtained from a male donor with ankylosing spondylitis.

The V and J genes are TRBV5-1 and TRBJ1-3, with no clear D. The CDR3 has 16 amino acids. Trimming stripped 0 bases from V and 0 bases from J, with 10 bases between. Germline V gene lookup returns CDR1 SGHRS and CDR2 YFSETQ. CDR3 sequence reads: CASSLGTWDSGNTIYF. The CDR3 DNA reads TGCGCCAGCAGCTTGGGTACCTGGGACTCTGGAAACACCATATATTTT.

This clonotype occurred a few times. DNA of the CDR3: TGTGCCAGCAGGCGTACGACAGGGGACTATGGCTACACCTTC. Amino acids: CASRRTTGDYGYTF. The chain joins TRBV7-8 to TRBJ1-2; 8 positions match TRBD1. Per the germline V gene, CDR1 is SGHVS and CDR2 is FQNEAQ. The CDR3 loop spans 14 amino acids. Trimming took 6 bases from V and 3 from J; bases not matched to a gene: 6.

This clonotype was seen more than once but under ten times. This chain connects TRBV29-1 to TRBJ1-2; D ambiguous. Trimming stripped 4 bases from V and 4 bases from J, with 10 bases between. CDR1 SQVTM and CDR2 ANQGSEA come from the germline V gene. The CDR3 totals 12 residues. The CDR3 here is CSVGRALYGYTF. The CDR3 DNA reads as TGCAGCGTTGGCCGGGCTCTCTATGGCTACACCTTC.

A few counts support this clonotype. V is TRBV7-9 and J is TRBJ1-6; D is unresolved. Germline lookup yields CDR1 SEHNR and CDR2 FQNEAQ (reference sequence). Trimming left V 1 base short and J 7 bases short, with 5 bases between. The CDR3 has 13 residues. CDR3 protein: CASSLGVNSPLHF. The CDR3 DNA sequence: TGTGCCAGCAGCTTAGGGGTCAATTCACCCCTCCACTTT.

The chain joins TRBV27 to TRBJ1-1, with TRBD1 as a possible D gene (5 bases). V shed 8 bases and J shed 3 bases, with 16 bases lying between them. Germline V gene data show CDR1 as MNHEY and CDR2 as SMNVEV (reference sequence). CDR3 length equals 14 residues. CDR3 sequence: CASGLGGGHTEAFF. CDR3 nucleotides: TGTGCCAGCGGGTTGGGGGGTGGGCACACTGAAGCTTTCTTT.

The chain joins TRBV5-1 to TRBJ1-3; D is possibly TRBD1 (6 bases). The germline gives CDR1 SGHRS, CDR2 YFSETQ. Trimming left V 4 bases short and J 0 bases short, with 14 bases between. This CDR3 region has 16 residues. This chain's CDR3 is CASSIQGSSSGNTIYF. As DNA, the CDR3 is TGCGCCAGCAGCATACAGGGCTCGAGCTCTGGAAACACCATATATTTT.

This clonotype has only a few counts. This CDR3 reads CASSRIPPNTGELFF. The CDR3, as DNA: TGTGCCAGCAGCCGTATTCCACCGAACACCGGGGAGCTGTTTTTT. This chain joins TRBV3-1 and TRBJ2-2; the D is unclear. The CDR3 runs 15 residues. V gave up 4 bases and J gave up 0 bases, with 9 bases separating them. Germline V gene lookup returns CDR1 LGHDT and CDR2 YNNKEL (reference sequence).

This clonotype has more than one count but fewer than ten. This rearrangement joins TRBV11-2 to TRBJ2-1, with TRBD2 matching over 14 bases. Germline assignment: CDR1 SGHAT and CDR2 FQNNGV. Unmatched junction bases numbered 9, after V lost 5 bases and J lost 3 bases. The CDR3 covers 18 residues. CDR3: CASSRNPGTSGSYNEQFF. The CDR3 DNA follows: TGTGCCAGCAGCCGGAATCCCGGGACTAGCGGGAGCTACAATGAGCAGTTCTTC.

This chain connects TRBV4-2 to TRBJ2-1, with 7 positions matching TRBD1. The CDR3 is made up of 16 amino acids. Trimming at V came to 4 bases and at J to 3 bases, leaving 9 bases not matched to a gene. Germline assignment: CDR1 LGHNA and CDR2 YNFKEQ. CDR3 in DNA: TGTGCCAGCAGCCCTGATCCGGACAGGTTCTACAATGAGCAGTTCTTC. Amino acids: CASSPDPDRFYNEQFF.

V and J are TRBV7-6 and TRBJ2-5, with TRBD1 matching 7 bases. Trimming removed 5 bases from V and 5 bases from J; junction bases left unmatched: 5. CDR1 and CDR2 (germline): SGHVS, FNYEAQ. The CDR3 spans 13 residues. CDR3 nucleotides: TGTGCCAGCAGCACAGGGGAAAGGGAGACCCAGTACTTC. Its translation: CASSTGERETQYF. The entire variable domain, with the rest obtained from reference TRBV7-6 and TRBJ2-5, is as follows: GAGVSQSPRYKVTKRGQDVALRCDPISGHVSLYWYRQALGQGPEFLTYFNYEAQQDKSGLPNDRFSAERPEGSISTLTIQRTEQRDSAMYRCASSTGERETQYFGPGTRLLVL.

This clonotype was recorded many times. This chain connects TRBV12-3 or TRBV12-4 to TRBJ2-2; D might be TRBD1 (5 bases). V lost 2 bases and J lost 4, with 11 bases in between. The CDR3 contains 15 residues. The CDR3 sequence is CASSLWQGGTGELFF. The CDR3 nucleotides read TGTGCCAGCAGTTTATGGCAGGGTGGCACCGGGGAGCTGTTTTTT.

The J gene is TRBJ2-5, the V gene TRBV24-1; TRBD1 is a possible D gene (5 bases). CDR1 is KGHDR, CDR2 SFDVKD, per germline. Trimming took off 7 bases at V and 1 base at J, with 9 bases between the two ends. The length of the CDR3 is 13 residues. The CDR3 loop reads CATSDSAQETQYF. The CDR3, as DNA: TGTGCCACCAGCGACAGTGCCCAAGAGACCCAGTACTTC.

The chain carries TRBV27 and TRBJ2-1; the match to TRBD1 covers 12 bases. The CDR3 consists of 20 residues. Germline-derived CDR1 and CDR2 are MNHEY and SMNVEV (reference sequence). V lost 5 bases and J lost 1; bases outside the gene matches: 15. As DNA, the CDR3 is TGTGCCAGCAGTGTCCGGGACAGGGGGCCCAGCGGGAATTCCTACAATGAGCAGTTCTTC. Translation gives CASSVRDRGPSGNSYNEQFF.

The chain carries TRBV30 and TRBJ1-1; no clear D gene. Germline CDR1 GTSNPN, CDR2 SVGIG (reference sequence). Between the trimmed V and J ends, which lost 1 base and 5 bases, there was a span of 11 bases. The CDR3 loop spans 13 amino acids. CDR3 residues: CAWSATLGTEAFF. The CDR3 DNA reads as TGTGCCTGGAGTGCAACACTGGGGACTGAAGCTTTCTTT.

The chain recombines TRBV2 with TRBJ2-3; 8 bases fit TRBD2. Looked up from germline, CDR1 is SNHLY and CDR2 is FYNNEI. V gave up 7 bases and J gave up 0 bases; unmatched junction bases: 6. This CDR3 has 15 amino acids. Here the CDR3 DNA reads TGTGCCAGCATTAGACTAGCGTCTAGCACAGATACGCAGTATTTT. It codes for CASIRLASSTDTQYF.